Each of the 22 T cell receptor beta chains below was sequenced from the same sample in a study of blood T cell repertoires in COVID-19. TCRdb's table, derived via immunoSEQ multiplex PCR, lists solely in-frame clones and lacks some. In the table there are about 210,000 clones, roughly 84% of which are singletons. The sequenced sample consisted of PBMCs or T cells enriched from blood (not recorded which). Receptors were obtained from a young man in a cohort exposed to, infected with or recovered from COVID-19 (not recorded which).

This chain connects TRBV6-5 to TRBJ1-5, with TRBD1 matching over 10 bases. The junction had 5 bases not matched to a gene; V was cut back by 5 bases and J by 4 bases. CDR3 length: 15 amino acids. The germline V gene encodes CDR1 MNHEY and CDR2 SVGAGI. CDR3 region: CASSRDRGLNQPQHF. As DNA, the CDR3 is TGTGCCAGCAGTCGAGACAGGGGGCTAAATCAGCCCCAGCATTTT.

The chain recombines TRBV4-1 with TRBJ1-1; tentatively, D is TRBD1 (6 bases). The CDR3 covers 15 residues. Germline-derived CDR1 and CDR2 are MGHRA and YSYEKL. V lost 4 bases to trimming and J lost 4 bases, with 16 bases between them. The CDR3 reads CASSPFGTKGTEAFF. The CDR3 DNA sequence: TGCGCCAGCAGCCCCTTTGGGACAAAAGGCACTGAAGCTTTCTTT.

The chain combines TRBV5-1 with TRBJ2-7; 9 bases match TRBD1. There are 15 residues in the CDR3. Germline loops: CDR1 SGHRS, CDR2 YFSETQ. Trimming removed 4 bases from V and 0 bases from J; junction bases left unmatched: 5. CDR3 in amino acids: CASSRLTGGSYEQYF. CDR3 sequence (DNA): TGCGCCAGCAGCCGCCTGACAGGGGGCTCCTACGAGCAGTACTTC.

The chain couples TRBV29-1 to TRBJ2-7, with 9 bases identical to TRBD1. Looked up from germline, CDR1 is SQVTM and CDR2 is ANQGSEA. V was pared by 1 base and J by 9 bases, with 10 bases of the junction left unmatched. This CDR3 is built from 14 residues. The CDR3 region has the DNA TGCAGCGTTGAAGGCGACAGGGGGGATTCACGGCAGTACTTC. It codes for CSVEGDRGDSRQYF.

This clone was seen only once. The chain employs TRBV5-5 and TRBJ1-1, with 12 nucleotides matching TRBD1. Germline CDR1 and CDR2: SGHKS and YYEKEE (reference sequence). The CDR3 extends over 16 amino acids. The V and J ends lost 6 bases and 6 bases, in that order; junction bases with no gene match: 12. This CDR3 is CASTNPGQGAKAEAFF. CDR3 bases: TGTGCCAGCACGAACCCGGGACAGGGGGCTAAAGCTGAAGCTTTCTTT. Drawing the rest from reference TRBV5-5 and TRBJ1-1, the complete variable domain is DAGVTQSPTHLIKTRGQQVTLRCSPISGHKSVSWYQQVLGQGPQFIFQYYEKEERGRGNFPDRFSARQFPNYSSELNVNALLLGDSALYLCASTNPGQGAKAEAFFGQGTRLTVV.

The chain combines TRBV5-1 with TRBJ1-3; D might be TRBD1 (6 bases). V lost 2 bases, J lost 2 bases, and 8 bases lay in between. The CDR3 is made up of 14 amino acids. Per the germline V gene, CDR1 is SGHRS and CDR2 is YFSETQ. CDR3 sequence (DNA): TGCGCCAGCAGCTTATCAGGGGCTGGAAACACCATATATTTT. This codes for CASSLSGAGNTIYF.

The chain recombines TRBV6-5 with TRBJ1-4; D is uncertain. This CDR3 comprises 14 residues. Germline-derived CDR1 and CDR2 are MNHEY and SVGAGI. Trimming cost V 7 bases and J 8 bases, with 17 bases left between them. The CDR3 coding sequence is TGTGCCAGCATCGAAAAGGGCCGGGAAGAAAAACTGTTTTTT. It translates to CASIEKGREEKLFF.

CDR3 in amino acids: CASSGSPGGQTDTQYF. CDR3 coding DNA: TGTGCCAGCAGCGGTTCTCCGGGGGGTCAGACAGATACGCAGTATTTT. The chain joins TRBV9 to TRBJ2-3; 7 positions match TRBD2. This CDR3 spans 16 amino acids. Germline CDR1 SGDLS, CDR2 YYNGEE. Trimming at V came to 3 bases and at J to 3 bases, leaving 10 bases not matched to a gene.

This rearrangement joins TRBV4-2 to TRBJ1-4, with TRBD1 matching over 7 bases. Germline V gene lookup returns CDR1 LGHNA and CDR2 YNFKEQ. This CDR3 has 14 amino acids. Trimming cost V 4 bases and J 5 bases; bases outside gene matches: 4. The DNA for the CDR3 is TGTGCCAGCAGCCGACCAGGGGGAAATGAAAAACTGTTTTTT. Its protein is CASSRPGGNEKLFF.

On this clone: Its ends do not fully match the called genes, so a read error is possible. The chain joins TRBV7-6 to TRBJ1-4; D might be TRBD1 (5 bases). Germline V gene data show CDR1 as SGHVS and CDR2 as FNYEAQ. The CDR3 is 16 residues long. This chain's CDR3 is CASSEKVRTLNERLFF. The CDR3 DNA follows: TGTGCCAGCAGCGAAAAAGTGAGGACACTTAATGAAAGACTGTTTTTT.

This chain links TRBV14 with TRBJ1-1; D not certain. The CDR3 is made up of 17 amino acids. Trimming shortened V by 1 base and J by 3 bases, and 18 bases separated the two germline ends. Germline V gives CDR1 SGHDN, CDR2 FVKESK. The CDR3, as DNA: TGTGCCAGCAGCCAAGGGCCACCTCGGGGAGGGTACACTGAAGCTTTCTTT. Translated, it gives CASSQGPPRGGYTEAFF.

This rearrangement joins TRBV7-9 to TRBJ2-1; TRBD2 aligns across 8 bases. Looked up from germline, CDR1 is SEHNR and CDR2 is FQNEAQ (reference sequence). The CDR3 has 16 amino acids. The V gene end was trimmed by 1 base and the J gene end by 1 base; junction bases not matched to a gene: 3. The CDR3: CASSLEASGSYNEQFF. CDR3 nucleotide sequence: TGTGCCAGCAGCTTAGAGGCTAGCGGGTCCTACAATGAGCAGTTCTTC. Full variable domain (outside the CDR3, taken from reference TRBV7-9 and TRBJ2-1): DTGVSQNPRHKITKRGQNVTFRCDPISEHNRLYWYRQTLGQGPEFLTYFQNEAQLEKSRLLSDRFSAERPKGSFSTLEIQRTEQGDSAMYLCASSLEASGSYNEQFFGPGTRLTVL.

The CDR3 sequence: CSVGQGVGYTF. Here the CDR3 DNA reads TGCAGCGTTGGACAGGGGGTTGGCTACACCTTC. The chain carries TRBV29-1 and TRBJ1-2, with 9 bases identical to TRBD1. The germline gives CDR1 SQVTM, CDR2 ANQGSEA. Trimming removed 4 bases from V and 7 bases from J; junction bases left unmatched: 1. The CDR3 spans 11 residues. The full variable domain, in which reference TRBV29-1 and TRBJ1-2 provide the parts outside the CDR3, is SAVISQKPSRDICQRGTSLTIQCQVDSQVTMMFWYRQQPGQSLTLIATANQGSEATYESGFVIDKFPISRPNLTFSTLTVSNMSPEDSSIYLCSVGQGVGYTFGSGTRLTVV.

The chain employs TRBV10-3 and TRBJ1-1, with D tentatively TRBD1 (6 bases). Germline V gene lookup returns CDR1 ENHRY and CDR2 SYGVKD. This CDR3 has 12 amino acids. Between the trimmed V and J ends, which lost 3 bases and 8 bases, there was a span of 10 bases. The CDR3 bases are TGTGCCATCAGTGACTCAGGGGTCGAAGCTTTCTTT. It yields the protein CAISDSGVEAFF.

The chain uses TRBV15 and TRBJ1-4; TRBD1 is a possible D gene (6 bases). The CDR3 is 15 residues long. Between the trimmed V and J ends, which lost 5 bases and 0 bases, there was a span of 10 bases. In germline, CDR1 is LNHNV, CDR2 YYDKDF (reference sequence). For the CDR3, the DNA is TGTGCCACCAGCGGTCGGACAGCAACTAATGAAAAACTGTTTTTT. It yields the protein CATSGRTATNEKLFF.

This chain links TRBV9 with TRBJ1-6; D gene uncertain. Trimming shortened V by 0 bases and J by 7 bases, and 8 bases separated the two germline ends. The CDR3 loop spans 14 amino acids. Germline V lookup: CDR1 SGDLS, CDR2 YYNGEE. The CDR3 region has the DNA TGTGCCAGCAGCGTAGACACGATGAATTCACCCCTCCACTTT. The encoded protein is CASSVDTMNSPLHF.

The chain couples TRBV20-1 to TRBJ2-7, with a possible D match to TRBD1 (5 bases). V was shortened by 2 bases and J by 5 bases, with 7 bases between the two germline ends. The CDR3 has 11 residues. In germline, CDR1 is DFQATT, CDR2 SNEGSKA (reference sequence). The CDR3 DNA is TGCAGTGCTAGAAGGGGTCACGAGCAGTACTTC. It is translated as CSARRGHEQYF.

This clone was seen once. The chain uses TRBV4-1 and TRBJ2-6; TRBD2 aligns across 11 bases. Germline assignment: CDR1 MGHRA and CDR2 YSYEKL. V lost 4 bases to trimming and J lost 0 bases; unmatched junction nucleotides: 5. This CDR3 spans 18 amino acids. The CDR3 reads CASSRGTSGSSGANVLTF. CDR3 nucleotide sequence: TGCGCCAGCAGCCGAGGGACTAGCGGTTCCTCTGGGGCCAACGTCCTGACTTTC.

V and J are TRBV27 and TRBJ2-7; 9 bases fit TRBD1. CDR1 MNHEY and CDR2 SMNVEV come from the germline V gene (reference sequence). Unmatched junction bases numbered 5, after V lost 6 bases and J lost 2 bases. There are 14 residues in the CDR3. CDR3 amino acids: CASRPGTGPYEQYF. The CDR3 DNA is TGTGCCAGCAGGCCCGGGACAGGGCCCTACGAGCAGTACTTC.

This clone was seen only once. The rearrangement joins TRBV5-1 to TRBJ1-2; the D gene is possibly TRBD1 (5 bases). CDR1 and CDR2 from the germline V gene are SGHRS and YFSETQ. The CDR3 sequence is 17 residues long. The V gene lost 4 bases and the J gene lost 4 bases, with 23 bases spanning the gap. CDR3 region: CASSVTTPDSGPYGYTF. The DNA for the CDR3 is TGCGCCAGCAGCGTAACAACACCAGACAGTGGACCCTATGGCTACACCTTC.

The V and J genes are TRBV27 and TRBJ2-7; D uncertain. The germline CDR1 and CDR2 sequences are MNHEY and SMNVEV (reference sequence). V dropped 4 bases and J dropped 5 bases, with 6 bases sitting between them. This CDR3 is built from 11 residues. For the CDR3, the DNA is TGTGCCAGCAGTTACAGTGACGAGCAGTACTTC. Amino acid sequence: CASSYSDEQYF.

The J gene is TRBJ2-3, the V gene TRBV7-8; maybe TRBD2 (5 bases). Germline CDR1 reads SGHVS; CDR2 reads FQNEAQ. Trimming cost V 4 bases and J 4 bases, with 9 bases left between them. This CDR3 comprises 13 residues. The DNA for the CDR3 is TGTGCCAGCAGCTCGGACGGGGCAGATACGCAGTATTTT. Protein sequence: CASSSDGADTQYF.